Sequencing of this T cell receptor beta chain was carried out in a study of cytomegalovirus exposure and HLA in healthy donors. Regarding the study as a whole: It was confirmed in vitro that a few of the CMV-associated chains were specific for CMV antigens. A list of around 160 TCR beta chains associated with cytomegalovirus was given. For most TCR sequences rarity was the rule, although some public TCRs occurred in many donors.

This clone has just one count. What it binds is unknown. Deletions cut 7 bases from V and 3 bases from J, with 9 bases between. The germline V gene has CDR1 MNHEY and CDR2 SVGAGI. The CDR3 is made up of 12 amino acids. Data came from immunoSEQ multiplex PCR; TCRdb stores just in-frame clones and leaves some out. The table lists a few hundred thousand clones, 75% to 90% of them singletons, with 0.75% to 0.85% in the top ten. The sequenced sample was PBMCs. V is TRBV6-5 and J is TRBJ1-1, with D unclear. This clonotype was sampled from a woman aged 18-35 years in good health and CMV-seronegative. The chain's CDR3 is CASTNPDTEAFF. The CDR3 nucleotides read TGTGCCAGCACCAACCCAGACACTGAAGCTTTCTTT.